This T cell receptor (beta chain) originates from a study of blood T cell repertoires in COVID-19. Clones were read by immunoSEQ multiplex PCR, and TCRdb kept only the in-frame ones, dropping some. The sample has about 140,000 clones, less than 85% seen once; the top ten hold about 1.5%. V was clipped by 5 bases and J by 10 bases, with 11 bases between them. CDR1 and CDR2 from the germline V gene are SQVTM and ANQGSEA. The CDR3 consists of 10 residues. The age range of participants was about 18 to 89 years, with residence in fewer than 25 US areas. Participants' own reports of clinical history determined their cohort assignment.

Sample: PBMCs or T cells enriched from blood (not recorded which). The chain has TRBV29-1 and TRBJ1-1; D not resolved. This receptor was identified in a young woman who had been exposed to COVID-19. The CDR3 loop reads CSVFMVAAFF. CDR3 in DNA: TGCAGCGTTTTTATGGTAGCAGCTTTCTTT. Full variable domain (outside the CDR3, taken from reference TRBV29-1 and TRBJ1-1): SAVISQKPSRDICQRGTSLTIQCQVDSQVTMMFWYRQQPGQSLTLIATANQGSEATYESGFVIDKFPISRPNLTFSTLTVSNMSPEDSSIYLCSVFMVAAFFGQGTRLTVV.